The clone carrying this T cell receptor (beta chain) appeared a few times. Those who participated ranged in age from roughly 18 to 90 years and resided in 20 to 25 US areas. Trimming took 1 base from V and 7 from J, leaving 10 bases between them. The germline CDR1 and CDR2 sequences are MNHEY and SVGEGT. The CDR3 has 13 residues. This record belongs to a study of blood T cell repertoires in COVID-19. Generated by immunoSEQ multiplex PCR, the TCRdb table keeps only in-frame clones and is missing some. This table holds under 450,000 clones, roughly four fifths found once. The TCR originated in a woman aged 50 to 60 who had recovered from COVID-19. Sequences were obtained from PBMCs or T cells enriched from blood (not recorded which). The rearrangement uses TRBV6-2 or TRBV6-3 and TRBJ1-2; D is ambiguous. CDR3 sequence reads: CASSYFGVGGYTF. The CDR3, as DNA: TGTGCCAGCAGTTACTTCGGGGTAGGTGGCTACACCTTC.